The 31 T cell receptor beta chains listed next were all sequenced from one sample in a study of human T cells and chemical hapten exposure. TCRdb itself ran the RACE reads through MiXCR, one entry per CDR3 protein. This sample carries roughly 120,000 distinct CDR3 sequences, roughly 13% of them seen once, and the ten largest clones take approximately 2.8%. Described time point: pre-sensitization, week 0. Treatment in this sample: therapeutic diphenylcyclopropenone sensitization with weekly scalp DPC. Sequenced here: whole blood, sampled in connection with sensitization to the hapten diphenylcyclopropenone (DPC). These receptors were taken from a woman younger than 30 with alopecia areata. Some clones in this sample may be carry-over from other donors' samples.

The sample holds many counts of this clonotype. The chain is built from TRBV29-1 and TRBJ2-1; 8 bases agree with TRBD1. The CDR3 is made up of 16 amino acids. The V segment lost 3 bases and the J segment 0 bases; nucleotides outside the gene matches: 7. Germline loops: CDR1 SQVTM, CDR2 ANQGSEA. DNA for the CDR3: TGCAGCGTTGAGGACAGGGAAGCCAGCTCCTACAATGAGCAGTTCTTC. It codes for CSVEDREASSYNEQFF.

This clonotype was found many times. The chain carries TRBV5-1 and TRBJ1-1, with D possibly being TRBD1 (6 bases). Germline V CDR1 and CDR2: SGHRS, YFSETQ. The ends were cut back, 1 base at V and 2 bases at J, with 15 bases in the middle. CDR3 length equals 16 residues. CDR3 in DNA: TGCGCCAGCAGCTTGATGGGGGGCGCAGGAAACACTGAAGCTTTCTTT. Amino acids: CASSLMGGAGNTEAFF. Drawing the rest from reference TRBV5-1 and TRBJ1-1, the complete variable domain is KAGVTQTPRYLIKTRGQQVTLSCSPISGHRSVSWYQQTPGQGLQFLFEYFSETQRNKGNFPGRFSGRQFSNSRSEMNVSTLELGDSALYLCASSLMGGAGNTEAFFGQGTRLTVV.

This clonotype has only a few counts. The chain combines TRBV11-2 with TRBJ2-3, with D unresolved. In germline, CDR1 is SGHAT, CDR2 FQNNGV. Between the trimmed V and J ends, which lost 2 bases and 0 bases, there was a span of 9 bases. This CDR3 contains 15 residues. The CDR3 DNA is TGTGCCAGCAGCTTAACAACGATTAGCACAGATACGCAGTATTTT. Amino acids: CASSLTTISTDTQYF.

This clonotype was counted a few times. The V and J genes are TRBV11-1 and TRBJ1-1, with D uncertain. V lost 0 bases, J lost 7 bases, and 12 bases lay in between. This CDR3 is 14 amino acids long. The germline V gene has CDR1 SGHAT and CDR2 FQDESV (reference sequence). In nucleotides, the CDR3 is TGTGCCAGCAGCTTAGCGAGGACCGTCGGTGAAGCTTTCTTT. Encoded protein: CASSLARTVGEAFF.

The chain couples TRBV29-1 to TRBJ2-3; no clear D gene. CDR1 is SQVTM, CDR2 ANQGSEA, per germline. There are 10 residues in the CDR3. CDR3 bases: TGCAGTACCTATACAGATACGCAGTATTTT. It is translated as CSTYTDTQYF.

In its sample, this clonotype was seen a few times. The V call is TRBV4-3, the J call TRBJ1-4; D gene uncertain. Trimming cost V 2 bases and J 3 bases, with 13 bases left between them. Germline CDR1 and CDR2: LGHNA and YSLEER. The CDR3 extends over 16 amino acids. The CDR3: CASSQYTRGSNEKLFF. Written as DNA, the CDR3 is TGCGCCAGCAGCCAATATACGCGCGGCTCTAATGAAAAACTGTTTTTT.

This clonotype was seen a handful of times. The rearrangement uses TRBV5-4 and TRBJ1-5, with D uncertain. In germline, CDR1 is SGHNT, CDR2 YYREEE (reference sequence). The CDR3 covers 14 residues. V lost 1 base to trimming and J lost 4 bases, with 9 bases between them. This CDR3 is CASSLYGQNQPQHF. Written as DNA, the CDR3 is TGTGCCAGCAGCTTGTACGGGCAGAATCAGCCCCAGCATTTT.

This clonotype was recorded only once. The CDR3 region has the DNA TGTGCCACCCAGAAGCCGAGTGGAAATGAGCAGTTCTTC. Amino acids: CATQKPSGNEQFF. The chain employs TRBV7-2 and TRBJ2-1; D remains ambiguous. V was trimmed by 10 bases and J by 7 bases, leaving 17 bases between them. CDR1 and CDR2 from the germline V gene are SGHTA and FQGNSA. The CDR3 spans 13 residues.

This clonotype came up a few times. This CDR3 is CASSQTSGQETQYF. CDR3 coding DNA: TGCGCCAGCAGCCAGACTAGCGGTCAAGAGACCCAGTACTTC. The chain employs TRBV4-3 and TRBJ2-5; 9 nucleotides agree with TRBD2. The V gene's germline CDR1 is LGHNA and CDR2 YSLEER. The V segment lost 3 bases and the J segment 2 bases; nucleotides outside the gene matches: 1. The CDR3 has 14 residues.

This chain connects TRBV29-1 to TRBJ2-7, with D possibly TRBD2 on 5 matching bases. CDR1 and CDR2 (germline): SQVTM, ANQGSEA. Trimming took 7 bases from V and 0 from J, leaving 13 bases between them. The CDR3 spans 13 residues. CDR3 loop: CSGLLRGSYEQYF. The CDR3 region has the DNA TGCAGCGGGTTACTTCGGGGCTCCTACGAGCAGTACTTC.

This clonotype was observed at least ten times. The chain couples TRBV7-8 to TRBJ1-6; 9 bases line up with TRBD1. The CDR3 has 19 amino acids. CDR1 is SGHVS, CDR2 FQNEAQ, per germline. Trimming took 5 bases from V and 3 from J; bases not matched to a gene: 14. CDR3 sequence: CASSMINRGRVDYNSPLHF. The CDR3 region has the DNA TGTGCCAGCAGCATGATTAACAGGGGGCGAGTAGACTATAATTCACCCCTCCACTTT. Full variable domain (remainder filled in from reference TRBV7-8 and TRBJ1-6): GAGVSQSPRYKVAKRGQDVALRCDPISGHVSLFWYQQALGQGPEFLTYFQNEAQLDKSGLPSDRFFAERPEGSVSTLKIQRTQQEDSAVYLCASSMINRGRVDYNSPLHFGNGTRLTVT.

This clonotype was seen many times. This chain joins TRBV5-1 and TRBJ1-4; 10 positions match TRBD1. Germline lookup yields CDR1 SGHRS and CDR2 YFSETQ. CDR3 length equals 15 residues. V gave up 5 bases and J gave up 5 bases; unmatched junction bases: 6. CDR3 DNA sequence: TGCGCCAGCAGTTTCTTGGGACAGGGGAATGAAAAACTGTTTTTT. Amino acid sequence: CASSFLGQGNEKLFF. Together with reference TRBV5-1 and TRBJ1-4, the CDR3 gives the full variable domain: KAGVTQTPRYLIKTRGQQVTLSCSPISGHRSVSWYQQTPGQGLQFLFEYFSETQRNKGNFPGRFSGRQFSNSRSEMNVSTLELGDSALYLCASSFLGQGNEKLFFGSGTQLSVL.

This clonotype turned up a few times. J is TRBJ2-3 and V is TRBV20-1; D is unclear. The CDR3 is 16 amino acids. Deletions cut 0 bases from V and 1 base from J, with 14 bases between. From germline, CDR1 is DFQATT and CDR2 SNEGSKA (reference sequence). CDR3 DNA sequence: TGCAGTGCTAGAGATGTCTTCTGGTCTGGCACAGATACGCAGTATTTT. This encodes CSARDVFWSGTDTQYF.

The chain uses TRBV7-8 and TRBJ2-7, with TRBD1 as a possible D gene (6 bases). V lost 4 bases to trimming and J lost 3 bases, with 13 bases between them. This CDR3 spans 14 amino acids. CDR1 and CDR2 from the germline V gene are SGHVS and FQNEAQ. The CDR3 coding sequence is TGTGCCAGCAGCTGGCTCACACAGGGCTACGAGCAGTACTTC. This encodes CASSWLTQGYEQYF.

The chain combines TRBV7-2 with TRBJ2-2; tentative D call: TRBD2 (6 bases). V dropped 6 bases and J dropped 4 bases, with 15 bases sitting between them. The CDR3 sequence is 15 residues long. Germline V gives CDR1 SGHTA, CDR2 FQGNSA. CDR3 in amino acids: CASSSGTWSTGELFF. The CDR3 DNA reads TGTGCCAGCAGTTCCGGGACTTGGTCCACCGGGGAGCTGTTTTTT.

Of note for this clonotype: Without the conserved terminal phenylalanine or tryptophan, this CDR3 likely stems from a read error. The CDR3 here is CASSPPGLNQPQHI. In DNA form, the CDR3 reads TGTGCCAGCAGCCCTCCCGGGCTCAATCAGCCCCAGCATATT. This chain joins TRBV7-9 and TRBJ1-5, with D uncertain. Germline CDR1 is SEHNR and CDR2 is FQNEAQ (reference sequence). The CDR3 contains 14 residues. Trimming stripped 5 bases from V and 3 bases from J, with 11 bases between.

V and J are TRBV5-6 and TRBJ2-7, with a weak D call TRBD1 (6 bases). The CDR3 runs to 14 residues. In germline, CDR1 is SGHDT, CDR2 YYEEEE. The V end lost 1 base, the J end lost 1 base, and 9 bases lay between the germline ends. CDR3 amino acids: CASSLLQGSYEQYF. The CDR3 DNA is TGTGCCAGCAGCTTGTTACAGGGTTCCTACGAGCAGTACTTC.

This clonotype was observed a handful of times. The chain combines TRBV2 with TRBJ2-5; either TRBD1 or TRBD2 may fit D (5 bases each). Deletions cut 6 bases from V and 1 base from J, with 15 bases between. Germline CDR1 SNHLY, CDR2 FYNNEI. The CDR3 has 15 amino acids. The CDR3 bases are TGTGCCAGCAGAGATGACGAGGGGCCCCAAGAGACCCAGTACTTC. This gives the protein CASRDDEGPQETQYF.

CDR3 protein: CASSPGPGGETQYF. CDR3 nucleotides: TGTGCCAGCAGCCCCGGGCCAGGTGGGGAGACCCAGTACTTC. The rearrangement links TRBV9 to TRBJ2-5; no clear D gene. The CDR3 spans 14 residues. Germline CDR1 is SGDLS and CDR2 is YYNGEE. V lost 4 bases to trimming and J lost 5 bases, with 15 bases between them.

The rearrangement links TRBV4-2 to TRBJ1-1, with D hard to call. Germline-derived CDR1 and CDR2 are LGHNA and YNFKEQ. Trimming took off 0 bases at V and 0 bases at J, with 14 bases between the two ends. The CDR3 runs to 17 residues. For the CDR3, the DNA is TGTGCCAGCAGCCAAGATCGGCGCGGCATCATGAACACTGAAGCTTTCTTT. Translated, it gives CASSQDRRGIMNTEAFF.

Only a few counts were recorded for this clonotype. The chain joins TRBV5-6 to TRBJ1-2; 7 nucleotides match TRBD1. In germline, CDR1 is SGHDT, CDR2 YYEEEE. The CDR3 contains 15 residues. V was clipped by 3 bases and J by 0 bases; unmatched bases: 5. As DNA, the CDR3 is TGTGCCAGCAGCTCCCCGGGACAGACTAACTATGGCTACACCTTC. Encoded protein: CASSSPGQTNYGYTF.

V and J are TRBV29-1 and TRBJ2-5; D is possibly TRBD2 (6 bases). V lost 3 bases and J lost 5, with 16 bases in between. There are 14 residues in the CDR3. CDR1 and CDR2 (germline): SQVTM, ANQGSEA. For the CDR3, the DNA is TGCAGCGTTGACCCGGCTGGGACTCAGGAGACCCAGTACTTC. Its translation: CSVDPAGTQETQYF.

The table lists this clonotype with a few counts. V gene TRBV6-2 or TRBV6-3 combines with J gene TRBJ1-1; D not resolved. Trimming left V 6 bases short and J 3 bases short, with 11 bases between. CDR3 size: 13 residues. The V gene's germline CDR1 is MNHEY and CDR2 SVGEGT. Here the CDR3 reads CASRAAPYTEAFF. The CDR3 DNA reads TGTGCCAGCAGGGCGGCACCGTACACTGAAGCTTTCTTT.

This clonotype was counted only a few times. The CDR3 bases are TGTGCCAGCAGCTTGAGTGAGAATTCACCCCTCCACTTT. As protein: CASSLSENSPLHF. The genes are TRBV7-9 and TRBJ1-6; D ambiguous. This CDR3 comprises 13 residues. Trimming took 3 bases from V and 7 from J, leaving 7 bases between them. CDR1 is SEHNR, CDR2 FQNEAQ, per germline (reference sequence).

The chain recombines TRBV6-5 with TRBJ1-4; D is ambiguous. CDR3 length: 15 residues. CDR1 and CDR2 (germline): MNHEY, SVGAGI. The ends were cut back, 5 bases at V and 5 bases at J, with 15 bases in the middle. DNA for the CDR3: TGTGCCAGCAGTGGCCTTCTAGCCGGGAATGAAAAACTGTTTTTT. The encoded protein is CASSGLLAGNEKLFF.

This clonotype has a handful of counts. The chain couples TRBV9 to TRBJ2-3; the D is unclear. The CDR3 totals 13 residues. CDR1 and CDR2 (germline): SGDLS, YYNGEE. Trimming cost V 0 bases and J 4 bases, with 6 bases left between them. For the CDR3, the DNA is TGTGCCAGCAGCGTAGGGGTAGCAGATACGCAGTATTTT. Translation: CASSVGVADTQYF. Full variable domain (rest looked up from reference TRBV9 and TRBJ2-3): DSGVTQTPKHLITATGQRVTLRCSPRSGDLSVYWYQQSLDQGLQFLIQYYNGEERAKGNILERFSAQQFPDLHSELNLSSLELGDSALYFCASSVGVADTQYFGPGTRLTVL.

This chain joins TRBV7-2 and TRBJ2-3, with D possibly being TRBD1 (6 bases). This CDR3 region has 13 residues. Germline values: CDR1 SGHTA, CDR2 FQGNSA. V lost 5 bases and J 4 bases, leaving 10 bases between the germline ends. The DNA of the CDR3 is TGTGCCAGCAGCCTTGCAGGGGCAGATACGCAGTATTTT. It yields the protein CASSLAGADTQYF. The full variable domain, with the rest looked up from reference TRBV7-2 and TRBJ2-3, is GAGVSQSPSNKVTEKGKDVELRCDPISGHTALYWYRQSLGQGLEFLIYFQGNSAPDKSGLPSDRFSAERTGGSVSTLTIQRTQQEDSAVYLCASSLAGADTQYFGPGTRLTVL.

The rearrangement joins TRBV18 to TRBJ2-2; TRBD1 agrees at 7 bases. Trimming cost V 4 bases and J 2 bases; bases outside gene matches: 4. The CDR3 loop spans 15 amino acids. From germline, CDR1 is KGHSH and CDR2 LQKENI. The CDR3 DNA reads TGTGCCAGCTCACAACGGGACAGTAACACCGGGGAGCTGTTTTTT. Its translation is CASSQRDSNTGELFF. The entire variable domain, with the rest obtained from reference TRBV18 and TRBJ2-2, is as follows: NAGVMQNPRHLVRRRGQEARLRCSPMKGHSHVYWYRQLPEEGLKFMVYLQKENIIDESGMPKERFSAEFPKEGPSILRIQQVVRGDSAAYFCASSQRDSNTGELFFGEGSRLTVL.

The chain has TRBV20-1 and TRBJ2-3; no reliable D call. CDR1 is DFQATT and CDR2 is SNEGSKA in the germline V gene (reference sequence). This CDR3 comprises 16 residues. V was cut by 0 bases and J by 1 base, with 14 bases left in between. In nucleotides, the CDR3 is TGCAGTGCTAGAGAGGTGGCTGTCCTTGGCACAGATACGCAGTATTTT. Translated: CSAREVAVLGTDTQYF.

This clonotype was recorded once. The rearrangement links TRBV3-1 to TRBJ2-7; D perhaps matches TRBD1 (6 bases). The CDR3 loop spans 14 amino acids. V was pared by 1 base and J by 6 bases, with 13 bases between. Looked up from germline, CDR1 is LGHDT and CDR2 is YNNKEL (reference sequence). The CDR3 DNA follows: TGTGCCAGCAGCCAAGCCCTGACAGGAGTCGAGCAGTACTTC. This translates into CASSQALTGVEQYF.

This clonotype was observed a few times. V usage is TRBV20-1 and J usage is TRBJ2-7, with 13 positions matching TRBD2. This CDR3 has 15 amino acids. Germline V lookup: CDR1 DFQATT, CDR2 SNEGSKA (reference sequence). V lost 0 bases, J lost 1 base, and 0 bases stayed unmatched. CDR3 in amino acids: CSARETSGGSYEQYF. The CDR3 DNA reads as TGCAGTGCTAGAGAGACTAGCGGGGGGTCCTACGAGCAGTACTTC.